Detailed here is one T cell receptor beta chain. In the original workflow: The assay estimated nucleated cells by amplifying reference gene primers. Generated by immunoSEQ multiplex PCR, the TCRdb table keeps only in-frame clones and is missing some. V and J calls and clone size follow that table, whereas D and trimming were derived from the DNA. The table records 25,000 to 35,000 clones, 85% to 90% of them present only once. This CDR3 spans 13 amino acids. Germline V lookup: CDR1 MNHNY, CDR2 SVGAGI (reference sequence). V trimming: 2 bases; J trimming: 9 bases; junction bases outside the gene matches: 1. This sample was taken from a study of blood T cell repertoires in COVID-19. In the study overall: The study drew acute and convalescent COVID-19 samples from the United States, Italy and Spain. Sample material is recorded as cDNA or gDNA derived from T cells, B-cell-depleted T cells, or PBMCs.

The source material was peripheral blood. The origin of this receptor is a man in his sixties with active COVID-19. The V and J genes are TRBV6-6 and TRBJ2-1, with TRBD1 matching over 10 bases. The CDR3 here is CASSYRTGGEQFF. In DNA form, the CDR3 reads TGTGCCAGCAGTTACCGGACAGGGGGTGAGCAGTTCTTC.